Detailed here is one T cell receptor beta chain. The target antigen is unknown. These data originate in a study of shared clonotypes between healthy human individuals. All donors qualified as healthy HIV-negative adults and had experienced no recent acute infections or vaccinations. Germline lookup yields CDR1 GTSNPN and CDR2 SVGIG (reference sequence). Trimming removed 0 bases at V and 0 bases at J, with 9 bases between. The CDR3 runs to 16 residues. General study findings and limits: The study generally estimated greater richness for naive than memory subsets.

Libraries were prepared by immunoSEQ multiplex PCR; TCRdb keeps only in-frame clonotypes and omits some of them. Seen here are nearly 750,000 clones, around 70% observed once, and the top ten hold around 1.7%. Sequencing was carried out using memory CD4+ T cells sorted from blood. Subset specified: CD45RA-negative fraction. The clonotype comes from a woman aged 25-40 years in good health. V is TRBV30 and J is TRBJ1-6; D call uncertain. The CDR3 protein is CAWSVTGSSYNSPLHF. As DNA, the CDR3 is TGTGCCTGGAGTGTAACCGGGAGCTCCTATAATTCACCCCTCCACTTT.